This T cell receptor (beta chain) stems from a study of radiotherapy plus CTLA-4 blockade in lung cancer. Clones were read by immunoSEQ multiplex PCR, and TCRdb kept only the in-frame ones, dropping some. The sample carries tens of thousands of clones, about four fifths recorded once. Germline trimming cut 6 bases from V and 2 bases from J; bases unmatched to any gene: 3. The CDR3 totals 13 residues. CDR1 and CDR2 from the germline V gene are SNHLY and FYNNEI. This sequence originates from a human donor with non-small cell lung cancer who had a partial response to radiotherapy plus ipilimumab. Some clones in this sample may be carry-over from other donors' samples. V usage is TRBV2 and J usage is TRBJ2-5; 7 bases agree with TRBD2. The material sequenced was peripheral blood, taken from a patient treated with radiotherapy plus ipilimumab. The CDR3 spells CASRGGEQETQYF. As DNA, the CDR3 is TGTGCCAGCAGGGGGGGGGAGCAAGAGACCCAGTACTTC.